Listed below are T cell receptor beta chains from one sample, sequenced in a study of T-cell memory formation after mild COVID-19. MiXCR, run by TCRdb on the 5' RACE reads, gives a single entry per CDR3 protein. The sample lists about 160,000 distinct CDR3 sequences, roughly 28% occurring once. Sequencing used PBMCs or a T cell subset sorted from them (not recorded which). The receptors stem from an adult woman who had mild COVID-19 (a few samples of this study predate the infection). Cell type and time point are not known. Both conserved end residues are part of each CDR3. D genes are given only for firm matches. Clone size appears in some rows only: once, few, many, or a class for an expanded clone.

abundance	v_gene	j_gene	d_gene	CDR3nt	CDR3aa
.	TRBV5-6	TRBJ2-1	.	TGTGCCAGCAGCTTTGTACATGAGCAGTTCTTC	CASSFVHEQFF
.	TRBV7-9	TRBJ2-7	TRBD1	TGTGCCAGCAGCTCCCGGGACAGGGAAGGGAGCGAGCAGTACTTC	CASSSRDREGSEQYF
.	TRBV6-2/TRBV6-3	TRBJ1-2	TRBD1	TGTGCCAGCAGAGACAGGGGATATGGCTACACCTTC	CASRDRGYGYTF
.	TRBV2	TRBJ1-1	.	TGTGCCAGCAGTACGGGACAGAACACTGAAGCTTTCTTT	CASSTGQNTEAFF
many	TRBV10-3	TRBJ2-1	.	TGTGCCATCAGTGAGTCGAATGCGGTCAACAATGAGCAGTTCTTC	CAISESNAVNNEQFF
few	TRBV7-9	TRBJ2-2	.	TGTGCCAGCAGTTCGGACAGAGGGGAGCTGTTTTTT	CASSSDRGELFF
.	TRBV20-1	TRBJ1-2	.	TGCAGTGCTATTGGTGTCGAGAACTATGGCTACACCTTC	CSAIGVENYGYTF
.	TRBV7-9	TRBJ1-1	TRBD1	TGTGCCAGCAGCTTACCAGGGACAGTTACCACTGAAGCTTTCTTT	CASSLPGTVTTEAFF
.	TRBV6-2/TRBV6-3	TRBJ2-4	TRBD1	TGTGCCAGCGTACAGGGGGCCATTCAGTACTTC	CASVQGAIQYF
.	TRBV7-3	TRBJ1-2	TRBD1	TGTGCCAGCAGCTTAACAGGGGGCGATTATGGCTACACCTTC	CASSLTGGDYGYTF
.	TRBV6-5	TRBJ2-1	.	TGTGCCAGTCTGGGGGAGGAGAATGAGCAGTTCTTC	CASLGEENEQFF
few	TRBV7-3	TRBJ2-1	TRBD2	TGTGCCAGCAGCTTACTAGCGGGAGCTGATGAGCAGTTCTTC	CASSLLAGADEQFF
.	TRBV5-6	TRBJ2-4	TRBD2	TGTGCCAGCAGCTTAGTAGCGGGAGCCAGAGGAAACATTCAGTACTTC	CASSLVAGARGNIQYF
few	TRBV6-5	TRBJ1-4	.	TGTGCCAGCAGTTACTCATCAGGGATAATTGAAAAACTGTTTTTT	CASSYSSGIIEKLFF
.	TRBV7-2	TRBJ1-2	.	TGTGCCAGCAGCTTAGATGTGACAGGATGGAACTATGGCTACACCTTC	CASSLDVTGWNYGYTF
large	TRBV7-3	TRBJ2-1	.	TGTGCCAGCAGCTTAGGGAGCCCCGTTGGTAGGAACAATGAGCAGTTCTTC	CASSLGSPVGRNNEQFF
.	TRBV5-1	TRBJ1-1	.	TGCGCCAGCAGCTTGTGGCCGGGACACACCACAGGGTTCACTGAAGCTTTCTTT	CASSLWPGHTTGFTEAFF
.	TRBV7-6	TRBJ2-7	TRBD2	TGTGCCGTAGCGGGAGGGGACTACGAGCAGTACTTC	CAVAGGDYEQYF
few	TRBV7-6	TRBJ2-7	TRBD1	TGTGCCAGCAGCTTAGGGGGACAGCTCTACGAGCAGTACTTC	CASSLGGQLYEQYF
.	TRBV12-3/TRBV12-4	TRBJ2-5	.	TGTGCCAGCACCCCGGGACGGTCCCAAGAGACCCAGTACTTC	CASTPGRSQETQYF
.	TRBV5-1	TRBJ2-1	.	TGCGCCAGCAGCTTTGGGGTTGAGCAGTTCTTC	CASSFGVEQFF
.	TRBV28	TRBJ2-7	TRBD1	TGTGCCAGCAGTAGAACGGGACAGTTTGCCAGCTCCTACGAGCAGTACTTC	CASSRTGQFASSYEQYF
.	TRBV7-2	TRBJ2-7	TRBD2	TGTGCCAGCAGCTTTGGCGGGGGGTACAACGAGCAGTACTTC	CASSFGGGYNEQYF
few	TRBV10-3	TRBJ1-1	.	TGTGCCATCAGCCGCCCGGAAGCAGGGCCTCCCGAGGGATCCCACACTGAAGCTTTCTTT	CAISRPEAGPPEGSHTEAFF
many	TRBV20-1	TRBJ1-2	.	TGCAGTGCGGCGAGACAGGCATTCTCTGCGACCCCTAACTATGGCTACACCTTC	CSAARQAFSATPNYGYTF
.	TRBV20-1	TRBJ2-3	TRBD2	TGCAGTGCTAGAGATGGGACTATGAACACAGATACGCAGTATTTT	CSARDGTMNTDTQYF
few	TRBV4-2	TRBJ2-3	.	TGTGCCAGCAGCCAAGCTGGGGAATTAGTAGATACGCAGTATTTT	CASSQAGELVDTQYF
few	TRBV6-5	TRBJ1-2	.	TGTGCCAGCAGTTACTCCCAAATAGTCTGGGGCTTCTATGGCTACACCTTC	CASSYSQIVWGFYGYTF
.	TRBV7-8	TRBJ2-2	.	TGTGCCAGCAGGGGAACCGGGGAGCTGTTTTTT	CASRGTGELFF
.	TRBV27	TRBJ1-1	.	TGTGCCAGCAGGCTACAGGGTGCTGAAGCTTTCTTT	CASRLQGAEAFF